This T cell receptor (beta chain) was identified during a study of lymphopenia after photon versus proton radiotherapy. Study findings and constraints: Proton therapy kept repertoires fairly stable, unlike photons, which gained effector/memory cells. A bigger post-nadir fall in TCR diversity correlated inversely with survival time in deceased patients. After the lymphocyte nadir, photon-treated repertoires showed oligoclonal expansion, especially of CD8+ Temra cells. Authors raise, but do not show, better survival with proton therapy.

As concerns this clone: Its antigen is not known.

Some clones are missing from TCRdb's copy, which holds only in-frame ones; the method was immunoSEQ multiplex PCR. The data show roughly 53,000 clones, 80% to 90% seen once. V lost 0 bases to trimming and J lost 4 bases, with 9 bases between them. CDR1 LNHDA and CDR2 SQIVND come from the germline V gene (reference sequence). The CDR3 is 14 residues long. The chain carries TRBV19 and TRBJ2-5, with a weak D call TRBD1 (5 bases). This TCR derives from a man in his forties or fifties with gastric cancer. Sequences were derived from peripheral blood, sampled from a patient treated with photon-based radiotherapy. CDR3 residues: CASSIEGRAETQYF. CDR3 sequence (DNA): TGTGCCAGTAGTATAGAAGGCAGGGCAGAGACCCAGTACTTC.